Each of the 23 T cell receptor beta chains below was sequenced from the same sample in a study of T cell responses to AZD1222 COVID-19 vaccine. Measured with immunoSEQ multiplex PCR; TCRdb has only the in-frame clones, and not every one. The sample shows about 150,000 clones, approximately 83% of them seen only once. The specimen comprised peripheral blood, sampled on day 0 of AZD1222 vaccination. All receptors come from an adult in good health.

The V call is TRBV11-2, the J call TRBJ1-3; possible D gene TRBD1, 5 bases. Germline V lookup: CDR1 SGHAT, CDR2 FQNNGV. The CDR3 length is 17 residues. V was cut by 2 bases and J by 0 bases, with 14 bases left in between. DNA of the CDR3: TGTGCCAGCAGCTTAACCCTGGGGGAGGTCTCTGGAAACACCATATATTTT. As protein: CASSLTLGEVSGNTIYF.

This sequence joins TRBV11-2 and TRBJ2-1, with D uncertain. CDR3 length: 17 amino acids. Between the trimmed V and J ends, which lost 4 bases and 4 bases, there was a span of 20 bases. Looked up from germline, CDR1 is SGHAT and CDR2 is FQNNGV. As DNA, the CDR3 is TGTGCCAGCAGCTCCTCGGCGAGGTTCCCTGGATACAATGAGCAGTTCTTC. Its protein product is CASSSSARFPGYNEQFF.

V usage is TRBV7-2 and J usage is TRBJ1-5; D gene unclear. The CDR3 is 14 amino acids. From germline, CDR1 is SGHTA and CDR2 FQGNSA. Trimming stripped 1 base from V and 2 bases from J, with 6 bases between. The CDR3 DNA sequence: TGTGCCAGCAGCTTAGGTAGGGGCAATCAGCCCCAGCATTTT. It specifies CASSLGRGNQPQHF.

This rearrangement joins TRBV11-2 to TRBJ2-7; the match to TRBD2 covers 15 bases. This CDR3 contains 15 residues. Looked up from germline, CDR1 is SGHAT and CDR2 is FQNNGV. V trimming: 5 bases; J trimming: 4 bases; junction bases outside the gene matches: 3. The CDR3 is CASSPGTSGGYEQYF. CDR3 bases: TGTGCCAGCAGCCCCGGGACTAGCGGGGGGTACGAGCAGTACTTC.

The chain employs TRBV2 and TRBJ1-5; 7 bases line up with TRBD1. Trimming took 7 bases from V and 5 from J; bases not matched to a gene: 5. Germline assignment: CDR1 SNHLY and CDR2 FYNNEI. This CDR3 has 13 amino acids. The CDR3 DNA reads TGTGCCAGCATCCGGGACAGCCATCAGCCCCAGCATTTT. Amino acid sequence: CASIRDSHQPQHF.

This clone was detected only once. The rearrangement uses TRBV30 and TRBJ1-6, with 7 bases that match TRBD1. The J segment lost 9 bases and the V segment lost 4 bases, leaving 9 bases of the junction unmatched. Germline CDR1 GTSNPN, CDR2 SVGIG (reference sequence). The CDR3 runs 14 residues. CDR3 region: CAWTLQGVTSPLHF. As DNA, the CDR3 is TGTGCCTGGACCCTCCAGGGGGTAACTTCACCCCTCCACTTT.

The chain links TRBV11-2 to TRBJ1-6; D is unresolved. CDR3 size: 13 residues. Germline assignment: CDR1 SGHAT and CDR2 FQNNGV. V lost 0 bases, J lost 8 bases, and 5 bases lay in between. For the CDR3, the DNA is TGTGCCAGCAGCTTAGATCTAGATTCACCCCTCCACTTT. Amino acid sequence: CASSLDLDSPLHF.

J is TRBJ1-1 and V is TRBV24-1, with 7 bases matching TRBD1. This CDR3 spans 14 amino acids. Germline lookup yields CDR1 KGHDR and CDR2 SFDVKD. The trim removed 3 bases at V and 6 bases at J, leaving 6 bases unmatched. The CDR3 DNA reads TGTGCCACCAGTGATCCCAAACAGGGGCCTGAAGCTTTCTTT. This translates into CATSDPKQGPEAFF.

This clone came up a few times. The CDR3 DNA is TGCGCCAGCAGTGAGTCGCAAGTAGCGGGATGGGACGAGCAGTACTTC. It specifies CASSESQVAGWDEQYF. The V and J genes are TRBV10-1 and TRBJ2-7; 8 bases are shared with TRBD2. CDR1 WNHNN and CDR2 SYGVQD come from the germline V gene (reference sequence). With V trimmed by 0 bases and J by 5 bases, 9 bases remained unmatched. The CDR3 has 16 amino acids.

This chain joins TRBV2 and TRBJ2-7; D is perhaps TRBD1 (5 bases). CDR3 size: 12 residues. Trimming left V 7 bases short and J 2 bases short, with 9 bases between. CDR1 is SNHLY, CDR2 FYNNEI, per germline. The CDR3 sequence: CASTSDTYEQYF. In nucleotides, the CDR3 is TGTGCCAGCACCTCGGACACCTACGAGCAGTACTTC.

This clone was seen just once. This chain links TRBV6-1 with TRBJ2-2; no reliable D call. The ends were cut back, 0 bases at V and 7 bases at J, with 9 bases in the middle. CDR3 length equals 14 residues. Germline V lookup: CDR1 MNHNS, CDR2 SASEGT. The CDR3 protein is CASSEAMGNGELFF. CDR3 bases: TGTGCCAGCAGTGAAGCTATGGGGAACGGGGAGCTGTTTTTT.

The chain carries TRBV5-8 and TRBJ1-1, with 7 bases that match TRBD1. The V gene's germline CDR1 is SGHTS and CDR2 YDEGEE. The CDR3 contains 14 residues. The trim removed 5 bases at V and 0 bases at J, leaving 4 bases unmatched. CDR3 region: CASSPGGLNTEAFF. CDR3 in DNA: TGTGCCAGCAGTCCAGGGGGGTTGAACACTGAAGCTTTCTTT.

This chain uses TRBV11-2 with TRBJ1-1; D might be TRBD1 (5 bases). V gave up 5 bases and J gave up 1 base, with 20 bases separating them. The CDR3 is 17 residues long. Germline CDR1 reads SGHAT; CDR2 reads FQNNGV. CDR3 nucleotide sequence: TGTGCCAGCAGCCCCACTTCCGTCAAGGGACGGAACACTGAAGCTTTCTTT. This translates into CASSPTSVKGRNTEAFF.

CDR3 coding DNA: TGTGCCAGCAGTCTAACCGCTTTCATGAACACTGAAGCTTTCTTT. Its translation is CASSLTAFMNTEAFF. This sequence joins TRBV28 and TRBJ1-1; no clear D gene. Trimming shortened V by 5 bases and J by 0 bases, and 13 bases separated the two germline ends. This CDR3 has 15 amino acids. Germline V gene sequence: CDR1 MDHEN, CDR2 SYDVKM.

The CDR3 DNA sequence: TGTGCCTGGGACCTCATGGGACTAGCAGTAGTCCGAGAGACCCAGTACTTC. Protein product: CAWDLMGLAVVRETQYF. The rearrangement joins TRBV30 to TRBJ2-5; 9 nucleotides line up with TRBD2. Trimming removed 5 bases from V and 4 bases from J; junction bases left unmatched: 17. The CDR3 is 17 residues long. The germline gives CDR1 GTSNPN, CDR2 SVGIG (reference sequence).

This chain joins TRBV27 and TRBJ1-1, with 9 positions matching TRBD1. Germline V gene sequence: CDR1 MNHEY, CDR2 SMNVEV (reference sequence). Losses at the gene ends were 7 bases for V and 0 bases for J; bases not matched to a gene: 9. The CDR3 runs 16 residues. CDR3 region: CASKGQGRMLNTEAFF. CDR3 DNA sequence: TGTGCCAGCAAGGGACAGGGACGAATGTTGAACACTGAAGCTTTCTTT.

Only one count was recorded for this clone. The CDR3 protein is CASSIALAGRTDTQYF. CDR3 DNA: TGTGCCAGTAGTATAGCACTAGCGGGACGCACAGATACGCAGTATTTT. The J gene is TRBJ2-3, the V gene TRBV19, with TRBD2 matching over 10 bases. V trimming: 1 base; J trimming: 1 base; junction bases outside the gene matches: 2. CDR1 and CDR2 (germline): LNHDA, SQIVND (reference sequence). The CDR3 consists of 16 residues.

The chain employs TRBV12-5 and TRBJ2-3, with 9 bases aligning to TRBD1. J lost 5 bases, V lost 4 bases, and 1 base had no gene match. The germline V gene has CDR1 LGHNT and CDR2 FRNRAP. The CDR3 contains 13 residues. The chain's CDR3 is CASGSGQGDTQYF. The CDR3 DNA is TGTGCTAGTGGTTCGGGACAGGGAGATACGCAGTATTTT. The complete variable domain, with remaining parts taken from reference TRBV12-5 and TRBJ2-3, reads DARVTQTPRHKVTEMGQEVTMRCQPILGHNTVFWYRQTMMQGLELLAYFRNRAPLDDSGMPKDRFSAEMPDATLATLKIQPSEPRDSAVYFCASGSGQGDTQYFGPGTRLTVL.

This sequence joins TRBV28 and TRBJ1-2, with 12 positions matching TRBD1. The CDR3 totals 15 residues. Trimming cost V 5 bases and J 5 bases; bases outside gene matches: 6. Germline-derived CDR1 and CDR2 are MDHEN and SYDVKM. CDR3 protein: CASSPGTGGSYGYTF. CDR3 nucleotide sequence: TGTGCCAGCAGTCCCGGGACAGGGGGCTCGTATGGCTACACCTTC.

Regarding this clone: This sample includes further DNA sequences coding for the same CDR3. The DNA for the CDR3 is TGCGCCAGCAGCCAAGAAGGACGGACCTACAATGAGCAGTTCTTC. This translates into CASSQEGRTYNEQFF. The chain links TRBV4-1 to TRBJ2-1; no reliable D call. V was pared by 0 bases and J by 2 bases, with 8 bases between. Germline lookup yields CDR1 MGHRA and CDR2 YSYEKL. This CDR3 region has 15 residues.

The chain is built from TRBV3-1 (or the pseudogene TRBV3-2) and TRBJ2-2, with D maybe TRBD1 (5 bases). CDR1 and CDR2 from the germline V gene are LGHDT and YNNKEL (reference sequence). CDR3 size: 15 residues. The V end was cut by 1 base, the J end by 1 base, with 7 bases between. CDR3 in amino acids: CASSQVTGNTGELFF. CDR3 sequence (DNA): TGTGCCAGCAGCCAAGTTACAGGGAACACCGGGGAGCTGTTTTTT.

The genes are TRBV18 and TRBJ1-5; TRBD1 aligns across 8 bases. The CDR3 loop spans 18 amino acids. V was clipped by 3 bases and J by 0 bases; unmatched bases: 10. CDR1 and CDR2 (germline): KGHSH, LQKENI. Here the CDR3 DNA reads TGTGCCAGCTCACCGATAGCCGGGACAGGAATTAGCAATCAGCCCCAGCATTTT. It yields the protein CASSPIAGTGISNQPQHF.

The chain joins TRBV5-1 to TRBJ1-4, with D perhaps TRBD1 (6 bases). CDR1 and CDR2 (germline): SGHRS, YFSETQ. V was cut by 6 bases and J by 7 bases, with 19 bases left in between. The CDR3 runs to 15 residues. The CDR3 DNA reads TGCGCCAGCACCGACAGACCAGGGGTGGCTGAAAAACTGTTTTTT. As protein: CASTDRPGVAEKLFF.